This T cell receptor beta chain came from a study of PD-1 blockade in classical Hodgkin lymphoma. This CDR3 contains 13 residues. Germline V gene lookup returns CDR1 SGHRS and CDR2 YFSETQ. The V and J ends lost 4 bases and 4 bases, in that order; junction bases with no gene match: 2. Method: immunoSEQ multiplex PCR; TCRdb's copy keeps in-frame clones and lacks some. The data hold roughly 100,000 clones, with about 92% observed a single time. Specified time point: cycle 4 day 1 (C4D1), after less than 7 weeks of nivolumab. Every single patient, without exception, relapsed after autologous stem cell transplantation, and brentuximab vedotin exposure varied.

The J gene is TRBJ2-3, the V gene TRBV5-1; 8 bases align to TRBD1. Sequencing was performed on peripheral blood mononuclear cells (PBMCs), taken before the fourth cycle of nivolumab. The clonotype comes from a human donor with classical Hodgkin lymphoma. CDR3 bases: TGCGCCAGCAGCCGGGGACAGGCAGATACGCAGTATTTT. It is translated as CASSRGQADTQYF.